These 29 T cell receptor beta chains were all obtained from the same sample, sequenced in a study of T cells after yellow fever vaccination. In TCRdb, the 5' RACE reads were re-called with MiXCR into one record per CDR3 protein. Among around 310,000 distinct CDR3 sequences, more than 8.5% were seen once, and the ten largest hold more than 15%. Specimen: PBMCs, collected on the day of the first yellow fever vaccination. These receptor sequences come from a man aged 18 to 35 who received the YFV17D yellow fever vaccine.

CDR3 sequence reads: CASSLWQMGTIYF. The CDR3 nucleotides read TGTGCCAGCAGCTTATGGCAGATGGGCACCATATATTTT. This rearrangement joins TRBV7-2 to TRBJ1-3; D is uncertain. Trimming left V 2 bases short and J 9 bases short, with 11 bases between. CDR1 is SGHTA, CDR2 FQGNSA, per germline. This CDR3 spans 13 amino acids.

This chain uses TRBV2 with TRBJ2-7; a weak D match, TRBD1 (6 bases). The germline V gene has CDR1 SNHLY and CDR2 FYNNEI. This CDR3 spans 13 amino acids. V shed 6 bases and J shed 6 bases, with 15 bases lying between them. The CDR3 spells CASREGDGSEQYF. The DNA for the CDR3 is TGTGCCAGCAGAGAGGGGGATGGGTCCGAGCAGTACTTC.

This clonotype occurred a few times. This chain connects TRBV6-2 or TRBV6-3 to TRBJ1-5; D remains unclear. This CDR3 has 15 residues. The V end lost 6 bases, the J end lost 4 bases, and 16 bases lay between the germline ends. The germline gives CDR1 MNHEY, CDR2 SVGEGT. In DNA, the CDR3 is TGTGCCAGCAGCTCGCTCCTCCCGCCGAATCAGCCCCAGCATTTT. It specifies CASSSLLPPNQPQHF.

This clonotype was found a few times. The chain links TRBV7-9 to TRBJ1-3; D gene unclear. Germline V gene sequence: CDR1 SEHNR, CDR2 FQNEAQ (reference sequence). The V gene lost 5 bases and the J gene lost 4 bases, with 12 bases spanning the gap. This CDR3 has 14 residues. The CDR3 coding sequence is TGTGCCAGCAGCCCCGGGTCCGGGGGAAACACCATATATTTT. Its translation: CASSPGSGGNTIYF.

This clonotype was recorded at least ten times. The J gene is TRBJ1-3, the V gene TRBV7-2; TRBD1 agrees at 9 bases. This CDR3 comprises 15 residues. Per the germline V gene, CDR1 is SGHTA and CDR2 is FQGNSA. Trimming at V came to 1 base and at J to 4 bases, leaving 2 bases not matched to a gene. CDR3 coding DNA: TGTGCCAGCAGCTTAGTCGGGACAGGGGGAAACACCATATATTTT. Residues: CASSLVGTGGNTIYF.

This clonotype has a count of ten or more. The chain uses TRBV12-3 or TRBV12-4 and TRBJ1-4; 8 bases agree with TRBD1. With V trimmed by 6 bases and J by 8 bases, 8 bases remained unmatched. The length of the CDR3 is 14 residues. The CDR3 DNA reads as TGTGCCAGCAGCCCGACAGGGGTAGTGGAAAAACTGTTTTTT. Amino acid sequence: CASSPTGVVEKLFF.

The chain employs TRBV7-3 and TRBJ2-5, with D perhaps matching TRBD2 (5 bases). CDR1 SGHTA and CDR2 FQGTGA come from the germline V gene. V was cut by 4 bases and J by 4 bases, with 10 bases left in between. The CDR3 is 13 residues long. DNA of the CDR3: TGTGCCAGCAGCTCGGGGTGGGGAGAGACCCAGTACTTC. Translation: CASSSGWGETQYF. The whole variable domain, filled in from reference TRBV7-3 and TRBJ2-5, reads GAGVSQTPSNKVTEKGKYVELRCDPISGHTALYWYRQSLGQGPEFLIYFQGTGAADDSGLPNDRFFAVRPEGSVSTLKIQRTERGDSAVYLCASSSGWGETQYFGPGTRLLVL.

J is TRBJ2-3 and V is TRBV6-2 or TRBV6-3, with D hard to call. V lost 0 bases, J lost 6 bases, and 7 bases lay in between. The CDR3 contains 13 residues. Per the germline V gene, CDR1 is MNHEY and CDR2 is SVGEGT. The CDR3 sequence: CASSYSSGDTQYF. CDR3 nucleotide sequence: TGTGCCAGCAGTTACTCGAGTGGGGATACGCAGTATTTT.

The CDR3 DNA reads as TGTGCCAGCAGCGATTTCGGGGGAAAACTGTTTTTT. Translation gives CASSDFGGKLFF. V and J are TRBV7-6 and TRBJ1-4, with a possible D match to TRBD1 (5 bases). V dropped 5 bases and J dropped 10 bases, with 11 bases sitting between them. The CDR3 sequence is 12 residues long. Germline CDR1 and CDR2: SGHVS and FNYEAQ.

This clonotype has a handful of counts. The chain joins TRBV10-3 to TRBJ1-1; D call uncertain. Trimming shortened V by 4 bases and J by 5 bases, and 14 bases separated the two germline ends. Germline CDR1 reads ENHRY; CDR2 reads SYGVKD. This CDR3 contains 14 residues. CDR3 coding DNA: TGTGCCATCAGTGTCCGGCAGGTATCGACTGAAGCTTTCTTT. This gives the protein CAISVRQVSTEAFF.

V is TRBV6-2 or TRBV6-3 and J is TRBJ2-7; no firm D call. CDR1 MNHEY and CDR2 SVGEGT come from the germline V gene. The length of the CDR3 is 14 residues. V lost 6 bases to trimming and J lost 2 bases, with 14 bases between them. CDR3 sequence reads: CASSEWSSPYEQYF. CDR3 sequence (DNA): TGTGCCAGCAGCGAATGGAGTTCACCCTACGAGCAGTACTTC.

The rearrangement uses TRBV5-1 and TRBJ2-7, with TRBD1 as a possible D gene (6 bases). CDR3 length equals 13 residues. Germline V gene data show CDR1 as SGHRS and CDR2 as YFSETQ. Trimming took off 8 bases at V and 1 base at J, with 13 bases between the two ends. The CDR3 region is CASINRDSYEQYF. The CDR3 DNA follows: TGCGCCAGTATAAACAGGGATTCCTACGAGCAGTACTTC.

The chain joins TRBV20-1 to TRBJ2-5; a weak D match, TRBD2 (6 bases). CDR3 size: 17 residues. Germline CDR1 and CDR2: DFQATT and SNEGSKA (reference sequence). Trimming stripped 0 bases from V and 5 bases from J, with 22 bases between. The CDR3 region has the DNA TGCAGTGCTAGAGATCGTAGCGGTGCATTTGCGGGGGAGACCCAGTACTTC. Protein sequence: CSARDRSGAFAGETQYF.

The V call is TRBV20-1, the J call TRBJ2-5; D is possibly TRBD2 (7 bases). Germline lookup yields CDR1 DFQATT and CDR2 SNEGSKA (reference sequence). The length of the CDR3 is 14 residues. Trimming left V 0 bases short and J 5 bases short, with 13 bases between. CDR3 coding DNA: TGCAGTGCTAGAGATCCGGGGGGCGGGGAGACCCAGTACTTC. It is translated as CSARDPGGGETQYF.

A few counts support this clonotype. V usage is TRBV19 and J usage is TRBJ1-2; 9 nucleotides agree with TRBD1. Unmatched junction bases numbered 9, after V lost 4 bases and J lost 6 bases. Germline V gives CDR1 LNHDA, CDR2 SQIVND (reference sequence). CDR3 length: 15 amino acids. CDR3 DNA: TGTGCCAGTAGTAGCCGGGACAGGGTTTCAAATGGCTACACCTTC. It yields the protein CASSSRDRVSNGYTF.

V gene TRBV4-1 combines with J gene TRBJ2-5, with 9 bases matching TRBD1. The germline V gene encodes CDR1 MGHRA and CDR2 YSYEKL. Trimming took 1 base from V and 5 from J; bases not matched to a gene: 5. CDR3 length equals 15 residues. The CDR3 DNA follows: TGCGCCAGCAGCCAAGGGGGACAGGGTTTGGAGACCCAGTACTTC. This sequence encodes CASSQGGQGLETQYF.

This clonotype was picked up a small number of times. V is TRBV11-2 and J is TRBJ2-1; 7 nucleotides line up with TRBD2. The CDR3 is 17 amino acids. The J segment lost 1 base and the V segment lost 0 bases, leaving 6 bases of the junction unmatched. Germline CDR1 SGHAT, CDR2 FQNNGV. The DNA of the CDR3 is TGTGCCAGCAGCTTAGACGGCGGGGGTGGGTCCTACAATGAGCAGTTCTTC. Its protein is CASSLDGGGGSYNEQFF.

This clonotype was detected a few times. The chain joins TRBV4-1 to TRBJ1-1; D unclear. Germline values: CDR1 MGHRA, CDR2 YSYEKL. V lost 1 base and J 6 bases, leaving 6 bases between the germline ends. The CDR3 totals 12 residues. The CDR3 region is CASSQGGPEAFF. The DNA for the CDR3 is TGCGCCAGCAGCCAAGGAGGCCCTGAAGCTTTCTTT.

V gene TRBV5-1 combines with J gene TRBJ2-3, with D uncertain. Germline CDR1 SGHRS, CDR2 YFSETQ. The CDR3 is made up of 15 amino acids. The germline V and J ends were trimmed by 0 bases and 0 bases, with 8 bases remaining between them. The DNA of the CDR3 is TGCGCCAGCAGCTTGGAGAGATCTAGCACAGATACGCAGTATTTT. This gives the protein CASSLERSSTDTQYF.

This clonotype turned up a few times. The CDR3: CASSSLAVNTGELFF. The CDR3 nucleotides read TGTGCCAGTAGTTCGCTAGCGGTGAACACCGGGGAGCTGTTTTTT. The V gene is TRBV19, the J gene TRBJ2-2; 7 bases agree with TRBD2. V lost 5 bases, J lost 1 base, and 4 bases stayed unmatched. Germline assignment: CDR1 LNHDA and CDR2 SQIVND (reference sequence). This CDR3 contains 15 residues. Variable domain in full (rest from reference TRBV19 and TRBJ2-2): DGGITQSPKYLFRKEGQNVTLSCEQNLNHDAMYWYRQDPGQGLRLIYYSQIVNDFQKGDIAEGYSVSREKKESFPLTVTSAQKNPTAFYLCASSSLAVNTGELFFGEGSRLTVL.

V usage is TRBV4-3 and J usage is TRBJ2-2; 10 bases line up with TRBD1. Looked up from germline, CDR1 is LGHNA and CDR2 is YSLEER. The CDR3 extends over 17 amino acids. Trimming at V came to 4 bases and at J to 4 bases, leaving 9 bases not matched to a gene. CDR3 coding DNA: TGCGCCAGCAGCCGCAGATCCGGGACAGGGGCCACCGGGGAGCTGTTTTTT. As protein: CASSRRSGTGATGELFF.

In regard to this clonotype: A read error may account for a junction end that differs from germline. The rearrangement links TRBV7-2 to TRBJ1-1; D might be TRBD1 (5 bases). Germline CDR1 is SGHTA and CDR2 is FQGNSA. The CDR3 extends over 11 amino acids. The CDR3 sequence: CASSFTGWAVF. CDR3 in DNA: TGTGCCAGCAGCTTTACAGGTTGGGCAGTCTTT.

This chain links TRBV6-2 or TRBV6-3 with TRBJ2-3; D may correspond to TRBD1 or TRBD2 (5 bases each). This CDR3 has 17 residues. CDR1 and CDR2 (germline): MNHEY, SVGEGT. The V and J ends lost 5 bases and 1 base respectively, with 19 bases between them. This chain's CDR3 is CASSSISRGRRTDTQYF. In DNA form, the CDR3 reads TGTGCCAGCAGTAGTATATCGAGGGGAAGACGCACAGATACGCAGTATTTT.

This clonotype was counted a few times. The rearrangement uses TRBV6-2 or TRBV6-3 and TRBJ1-5; D unresolved. CDR1 and CDR2 (germline): MNHEY, SVGEGT. CDR3 length equals 11 residues. Trimming pared 6 bases from V and 3 bases from J, leaving 3 bases between. CDR3: CASSNNQPQHF. The DNA for the CDR3 is TGTGCCAGCAGCAACAATCAGCCCCAGCATTTT.

This clonotype occurred many times. The rearrangement uses TRBV7-3 and TRBJ2-3, with D possibly being TRBD2 (6 bases). In germline, CDR1 is SGHTA, CDR2 FQGTGA. The length of the CDR3 is 15 residues. The V end was cut by 2 bases, the J end by 1 base, with 10 bases between. As DNA, the CDR3 is TGTGCCAGCAGCTTAGCGGGGACTGGCACAGATACGCAGTATTTT. Translation gives CASSLAGTGTDTQYF.

The sample holds many counts of this clonotype. The J gene is TRBJ2-3, the V gene TRBV4-2; no firm D call. The length of the CDR3 is 12 residues. V lost 2 bases to trimming and J lost 6 bases, with 6 bases between them. Germline V gene sequence: CDR1 LGHNA, CDR2 YNFKEQ. CDR3 amino acids: CASSQPADTQYF. The DNA for the CDR3 is TGTGCCAGCAGCCAACCCGCGGATACGCAGTATTTT.

The chain joins TRBV29-1 to TRBJ1-4; D is uncertain. The CDR3 totals 11 residues. Germline V gene data show CDR1 as SQVTM and CDR2 as ANQGSEA. V was cut by 6 bases and J by 8 bases, with 10 bases left in between. The CDR3 sequence: CSVRIGEKLFF. The DNA of the CDR3 is TGCAGCGTCCGGATCGGAGAAAAACTGTTTTTT.

The rearrangement joins TRBV6-1 to TRBJ2-1; 9 positions agree with TRBD1. The CDR3 has 16 amino acids. Germline loops: CDR1 MNHNS, CDR2 SASEGT. J was trimmed by 2 bases and V by 5 bases; bases with no gene match: 7. The CDR3 loop is CASSKGTGITYNEQFF. The CDR3 DNA follows: TGTGCCAGCAGTAAGGGGACAGGGATAACCTACAATGAGCAGTTCTTC.

V gene TRBV5-1 combines with J gene TRBJ1-3, with a possible D match to TRBD1 (6 bases). Germline V lookup: CDR1 SGHRS, CDR2 YFSETQ. The CDR3 length is 14 residues. The ends were cut back, 2 bases at V and 2 bases at J, with 8 bases in the middle. For the CDR3, the DNA is TGCGCCAGCAGCTTTGGGGGGCCTGGAAACACCATATATTTT. This encodes CASSFGGPGNTIYF.